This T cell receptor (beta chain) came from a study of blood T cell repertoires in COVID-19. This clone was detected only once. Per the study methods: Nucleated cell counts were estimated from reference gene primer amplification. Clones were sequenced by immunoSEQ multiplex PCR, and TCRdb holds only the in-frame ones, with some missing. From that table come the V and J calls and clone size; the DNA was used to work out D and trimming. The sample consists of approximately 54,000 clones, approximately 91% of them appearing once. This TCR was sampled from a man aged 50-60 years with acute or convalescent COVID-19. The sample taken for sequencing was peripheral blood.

The CDR3 loop reads CASTWGGVTEAFF. The DNA of the CDR3 is TGTGCCAGCACCTGGGGGGGTGTCACTGAAGCTTTCTTT. V is TRBV5-4 and J is TRBJ1-1, with D perhaps matching TRBD1 (5 bases). Germline-derived CDR1 and CDR2 are SGHNT and YYREEE (reference sequence). The CDR3 extends over 13 amino acids. The V and J ends lost 6 bases and 4 bases respectively, with 13 bases between them.